Listed here are 28 T cell receptor beta chains from one sample, sequenced in a study of cytotoxic CD8 clonotypes in ibrutinib-treated CLL. The method was immunoSEQ multiplex PCR; TCRdb's version includes in-frame clones alone and lacks a portion of them. Altogether around 310,000 clones are present, around four fifths being singletons, with the ten largest covering under 8.5%. This sample comprised PBMCs, obtained before ibrutinib treatment. All receptors derive from a human donor with chronic lymphocytic leukemia.

This rearrangement joins TRBV13 to TRBJ1-2; no definite D call. Germline CDR1 is PRHDT and CDR2 is FYEKMQ (reference sequence). The V end lost 5 bases, the J end lost 5 bases, and 9 bases lay between the germline ends. This CDR3 is 12 amino acids long. CDR3 bases: TGTGCCAGCAGCGTTCCAGGATATGGCTACACCTTC. Translating it yields CASSVPGYGYTF.

The chain has TRBV7-9 and TRBJ2-7; TRBD2 agrees at 10 bases. Germline V CDR1 and CDR2: SEHNR, FQNEAQ (reference sequence). With V trimmed by 1 base and J by 4 bases, 10 bases remained unmatched. The CDR3 is 17 residues long. Here the CDR3 reads CASSLGAGGPSVYEQYF. Here the CDR3 DNA reads TGTGCCAGCAGCTTAGGAGCGGGAGGGCCCTCTGTTTACGAGCAGTACTTC.

This clone appeared a single time. This chain links TRBV29-1 with TRBJ2-1; no firm D call. Germline V gene lookup returns CDR1 SQVTM and CDR2 ANQGSEA. V lost 6 bases and J 7 bases, leaving 7 bases between the germline ends. CDR3 length equals 10 residues. CDR3 sequence: CSVARNEQFF. CDR3 in DNA: TGCAGCGTGGCGCGGAATGAGCAGTTCTTC.

This clone has only a few counts. The gene calls are TRBV19 and TRBJ1-2; maybe TRBD1 (5 bases). Trimming stripped 5 bases from V and 3 bases from J, with 10 bases between. CDR1 is LNHDA and CDR2 is SQIVND in the germline V gene (reference sequence). There are 13 residues in the CDR3. CDR3 DNA: TGTGCCAGTAGTGAAGGACAACACTATGGCTACACCTTC. This encodes CASSEGQHYGYTF.

This clone is a singleton in its sample. V usage is TRBV5-4 and J usage is TRBJ2-7; 11 bases fit TRBD2. Trimming took 0 bases from V and 4 from J; bases not matched to a gene: 9. CDR3 length: 17 residues. CDR1 and CDR2 from the germline V gene are SGHNT and YYREEE (reference sequence). The CDR3: CASSLGQTGTSGYEQYF. CDR3 DNA sequence: TGTGCCAGCAGCTTGGGACAAACCGGGACTAGCGGATACGAGCAGTACTTC.

The chain couples TRBV11-3 to TRBJ1-2; D is uncertain. Looked up from germline, CDR1 is SGHNT and CDR2 is YENEEA. The CDR3 loop spans 14 amino acids. V was clipped by 4 bases and J by 7 bases, with 16 bases between them. The CDR3 DNA is TGTGCCAGCAGCTGGCCTAGATCCGGGCTTGGCTACACCTTC. Residues: CASSWPRSGLGYTF.

This chain uses TRBV6-4 with TRBJ2-2; 8 bases align to TRBD2. Trimming at V came to 4 bases and at J to 3 bases, leaving 10 bases not matched to a gene. The CDR3 runs to 17 residues. Germline V gene data show CDR1 as MRHNA and CDR2 as SNTAGT. The CDR3 nucleotides read TGTGCCAGCAGTGCGGAGGGTACTAGCGGATACACCGGGGAGCTGTTTTTT. Protein: CASSAEGTSGYTGELFF.

This chain links TRBV6-5 with TRBJ2-5, with 8 bases identical to TRBD2. The germline gives CDR1 MNHEY, CDR2 SVGAGI. The CDR3 contains 13 residues. J gave up 5 bases and V 5 bases, and 4 bases lay outside the gene matches. The CDR3 spells CASSLAGAETQYF. In DNA, the CDR3 is TGTGCCAGCAGTCTAGCGGGCGCTGAGACCCAGTACTTC.

The chain carries TRBV5-6 and TRBJ1-5; D is uncertain. The CDR3 has 15 residues. V was trimmed by 0 bases and J by 1 base, leaving 8 bases between them. The germline V gene has CDR1 SGHDT and CDR2 YYEEEE. CDR3 region: CASSLAAPSNQPQHF. The CDR3 coding sequence is TGTGCCAGCAGCTTGGCCGCCCCGAGCAATCAGCCCCAGCATTTT.

V is TRBV5-1 and J is TRBJ1-3; TRBD1 matches at 7 bases. The CDR3 is made up of 16 amino acids. Germline V gene lookup returns CDR1 SGHRS and CDR2 YFSETQ. Germline trimming cut 0 bases from V and 4 bases from J; bases unmatched to any gene: 7. DNA for the CDR3: TGCGCCAGCAGCTTGGCCGGGACAGCTTACGGAAACACCATATATTTT. Its translation is CASSLAGTAYGNTIYF.

The V and J genes are TRBV7-9 and TRBJ1-2; D gene ambiguous. The germline gives CDR1 SEHNR, CDR2 FQNEAQ (reference sequence). This CDR3 has 15 amino acids. V lost 1 base and J lost 1, with 10 bases in between. CDR3 region: CASSLGQIFNYGYTF. The CDR3 coding sequence is TGTGCCAGCAGCTTAGGGCAGATTTTTAACTATGGCTACACCTTC.

DNA for the CDR3: TGTGCCAGCAGACCAGACCGATTTGGGGTGCTAGCGGGAGAGTTCTACGAGCAGTACTTC. It yields the protein CASRPDRFGVLAGEFYEQYF. The J gene is TRBJ2-7, the V gene TRBV21-1; TRBD2 is the table's D call, not checked against the DNA. TRBV21-1 is classified as a pseudogene. There are 20 residues in the CDR3.

In this sample, this clone turned up once. The chain joins TRBV5-6 to TRBJ1-1; possibly TRBD1 for D (5 bases). The CDR3 has 15 residues. The germline V gene encodes CDR1 SGHDT and CDR2 YYEEEE. Trimming pared 1 base from V and 7 bases from J, leaving 17 bases between. CDR3 loop: CASSLYGGSRIEAFF. The CDR3 nucleotides read TGTGCCAGCAGCTTGTATGGGGGGAGTAGGATTGAAGCTTTCTTT.

The chain carries TRBV7-2 and TRBJ2-3, with D possibly being TRBD2 (6 bases). The length of the CDR3 is 14 residues. The germline V and J ends were trimmed by 0 bases and 7 bases, with 11 bases remaining between them. Germline V gene sequence: CDR1 SGHTA, CDR2 FQGNSA. CDR3 region: CASSLARGANTQYF. In DNA form, the CDR3 reads TGTGCCAGCAGCTTAGCGCGGGGCGCCAATACGCAGTATTTT.

In its sample, this clone was seen a few times. This chain uses TRBV15 with TRBJ1-4; D gene ambiguous. V lost 3 bases, J lost 5 bases, and 13 bases lay in between. CDR1 is LNHNV and CDR2 is YYDKDF in the germline V gene (reference sequence). The CDR3 is made up of 15 amino acids. In DNA, the CDR3 is TGTGCCACCAGCAGTAGACACGGGGAGAATGAAAAACTGTTTTTT. Encoded protein: CATSSRHGENEKLFF.

The gene calls are TRBV5-4 and TRBJ2-2, with 9 bases identical to TRBD2. The CDR3 consists of 15 residues. The germline CDR1 and CDR2 sequences are SGHNT and YYREEE (reference sequence). V was clipped by 1 base and J by 6 bases; unmatched bases: 4. The DNA for the CDR3 is TGTGCCAGCAGCTTGTTAGCGGGGGAAGCCGGGGAGCTGTTTTTT. It is translated as CASSLLAGEAGELFF.

This clone appeared once. The rearrangement uses TRBV29-1 and TRBJ2-7; 7 nucleotides match TRBD1. V lost 6 bases and J lost 0; bases outside the gene matches: 8. Germline loops: CDR1 SQVTM, CDR2 ANQGSEA. The CDR3 totals 14 residues. Here the CDR3 DNA reads TGCAGCGTCCGGGACAGATTGAGCTCCTACGAGCAGTACTTC. It encodes CSVRDRLSSYEQYF.

This clone was detected only once. The chain links TRBV6-5 to TRBJ1-1; D gene unclear. Trimming cost V 6 bases and J 2 bases, with 7 bases left between them. Germline CDR1 and CDR2: MNHEY and SVGAGI. The CDR3 length is 12 residues. The CDR3 is CASRGRNTEAFF. The DNA for the CDR3 is TGTGCCAGCAGGGGGAGAAACACTGAAGCTTTCTTT.

The chain carries TRBV9 and TRBJ1-2; no reliable D call. Trimming shortened V by 2 bases and J by 5 bases, and 10 bases separated the two germline ends. Looked up from germline, CDR1 is SGDLS and CDR2 is YYNGEE. The CDR3 sequence is 13 residues long. DNA of the CDR3: TGTGCCAGCAGCGTCGGCCCGGATTATGGCTACACCTTC. Translated, it gives CASSVGPDYGYTF. The complete variable domain, with remaining parts taken from reference TRBV9 and TRBJ1-2, reads DSGVTQTPKHLITATGQRVTLRCSPRSGDLSVYWYQQSLDQGLQFLIQYYNGEERAKGNILERFSAQQFPDLHSELNLSSLELGDSALYFCASSVGPDYGYTFGSGTRLTVV.

This clone was counted a single time. One end of the junction fails to match germline, which may point to a read error. The chain carries TRBV5-4 and TRBJ1-2; the D gene is possibly TRBD1 (5 bases). The V gene's germline CDR1 is SGHNT and CDR2 YYREEE (reference sequence). The CDR3 runs to 15 residues. The CDR3 region has the DNA TGCGCCAGCAGCCAAGATCTGGGACTCGAATATGGCTACACCTTC. As protein: CASSQDLGLEYGYTF.

The V gene is TRBV27, the J gene TRBJ2-7, with D perhaps TRBD1 or TRBD2 (5 bases each). V dropped 8 bases and J dropped 7 bases, with 12 bases sitting between them. CDR1 and CDR2 from the germline V gene are MNHEY and SMNVEV (reference sequence). The CDR3 contains 11 residues. This CDR3 reads CASGTSLEQYF. As DNA, the CDR3 is TGTGCCAGCGGGACCTCCTTGGAGCAGTACTTC.

This chain joins TRBV18 and TRBJ2-7; TRBD2 matches at 8 bases. CDR1 KGHSH and CDR2 LQKENI come from the germline V gene. The V gene end was trimmed by 1 base and the J gene end by 2 bases; junction bases not matched to a gene: 4. The CDR3 covers 15 residues. The CDR3 nucleotides are TGTGCCAGCTCACCACAAACTAGCGGCACCTACGAGCAGTACTTC. It specifies CASSPQTSGTYEQYF.

The genes are TRBV14 and TRBJ1-2; a weak D match, TRBD1 (5 bases). V lost 1 base, J lost 8 bases, and 20 bases lay in between. Germline V gene lookup returns CDR1 SGHDN and CDR2 FVKESK. CDR3 length: 16 residues. The DNA of the CDR3 is TGTGCCAGCAGCCAAGCACCTGGACATGGTTTGCAGGGCTACACCTTC. This gives the protein CASSQAPGHGLQGYTF.

The CDR3, as DNA: TGTGCCAGCAGTCGTGCCTGGGTCTTCGGATCCTACGAGCAGTACTTC. Its translation: CASSRAWVFGSYEQYF. The chain joins TRBV27 to TRBJ2-7; D remains unclear. Germline lookup yields CDR1 MNHEY and CDR2 SMNVEV (reference sequence). The CDR3 spans 16 residues. Deletions cut 5 bases from V and 1 base from J, with 18 bases between.

The chain uses TRBV5-8 and TRBJ2-7; TRBD1 matches 7 bases. In germline, CDR1 is SGHTS, CDR2 YDEGEE. V was pared by 6 bases and J by 3 bases, with 12 bases of the junction left unmatched. The CDR3 length is 15 residues. The CDR3 reads CASNLGRAGGYEQYF. The CDR3 nucleotides are TGTGCCAGCAACCTGGGCCGGGCAGGGGGCTACGAGCAGTACTTC.

This clone has more than one count but fewer than ten. This rearrangement joins TRBV7-2 to TRBJ1-1; 7 bases map to TRBD1. The CDR3 extends over 15 amino acids. V was pared by 4 bases and J by 1 base, with 6 bases of the junction left unmatched. CDR1 and CDR2 from the germline V gene are SGHTA and FQGNSA. The DNA of the CDR3 is TGTGCCAGCAGCTCCAGGGGGGGCCCGAACACTGAAGCTTTCTTT. Encoded protein: CASSSRGGPNTEAFF.

This clone was detected once. This chain joins TRBV11-3 and TRBJ2-3; 8 bases are shared with TRBD1. The CDR3 covers 15 residues. CDR1 is SGHNT, CDR2 YENEEA, per germline. With 1 base clipped from V and 4 bases from J, the junction kept 4 bases outside the gene matches. This chain's CDR3 is CASSLAGGGSDTQYF. In nucleotides, the CDR3 is TGTGCCAGCAGCTTAGCAGGGGGCGGGTCAGATACGCAGTATTTT.

V is TRBV30 and J is TRBJ2-5, with D possibly being TRBD2 (5 bases). This CDR3 is 14 amino acids long. Per germline, CDR1 GTSNPN and CDR2 SVGIG (reference sequence). Deletions cut 2 bases from V and 4 bases from J, with 14 bases between. The CDR3 is CAWSPSPAGETQYF. As DNA, the CDR3 is TGTGCCTGGAGTCCCTCCCCGGCGGGAGAGACCCAGTACTTC.